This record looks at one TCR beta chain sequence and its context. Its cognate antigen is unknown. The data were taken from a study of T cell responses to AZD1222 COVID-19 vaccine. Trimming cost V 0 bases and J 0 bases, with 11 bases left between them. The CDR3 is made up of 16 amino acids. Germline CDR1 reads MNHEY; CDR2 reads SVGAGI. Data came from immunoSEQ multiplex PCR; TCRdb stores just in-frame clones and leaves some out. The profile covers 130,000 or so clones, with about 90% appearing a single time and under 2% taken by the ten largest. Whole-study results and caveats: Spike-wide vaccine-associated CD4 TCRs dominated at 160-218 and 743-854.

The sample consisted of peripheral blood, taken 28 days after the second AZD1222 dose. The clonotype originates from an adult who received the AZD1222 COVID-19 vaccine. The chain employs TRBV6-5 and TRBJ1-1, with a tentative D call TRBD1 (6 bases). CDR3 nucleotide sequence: TGTGCCAGCAGTTACTCGTGGCAGGGGCTGAACACTGAAGCTTTCTTT. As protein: CASSYSWQGLNTEAFF.